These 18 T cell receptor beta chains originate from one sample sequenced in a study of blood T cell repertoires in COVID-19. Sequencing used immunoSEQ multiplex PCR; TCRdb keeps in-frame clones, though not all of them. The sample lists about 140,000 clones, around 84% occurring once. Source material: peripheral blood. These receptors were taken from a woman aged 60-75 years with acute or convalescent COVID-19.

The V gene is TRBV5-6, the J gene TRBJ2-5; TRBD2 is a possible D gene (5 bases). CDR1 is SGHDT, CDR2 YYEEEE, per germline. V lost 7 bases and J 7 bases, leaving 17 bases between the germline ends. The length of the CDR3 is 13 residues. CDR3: CASLPGYKGTQYF. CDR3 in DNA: TGTGCCAGCTTACCGGGGTACAAGGGGACCCAGTACTTC.

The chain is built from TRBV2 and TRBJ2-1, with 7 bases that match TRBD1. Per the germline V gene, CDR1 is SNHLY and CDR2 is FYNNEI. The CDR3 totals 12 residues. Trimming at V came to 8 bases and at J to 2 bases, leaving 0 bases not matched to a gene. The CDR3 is CASGTAYNEQFF. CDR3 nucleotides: TGTGCCAGCGGGACAGCCTACAATGAGCAGTTCTTC.

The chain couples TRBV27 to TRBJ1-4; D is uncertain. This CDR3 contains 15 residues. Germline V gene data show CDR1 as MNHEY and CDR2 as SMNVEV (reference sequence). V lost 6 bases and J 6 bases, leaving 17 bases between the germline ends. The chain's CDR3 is CASSQSLMDYEKLFF. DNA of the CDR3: TGTGCCAGCAGCCAAAGTTTGATGGACTATGAAAAACTGTTTTTT.

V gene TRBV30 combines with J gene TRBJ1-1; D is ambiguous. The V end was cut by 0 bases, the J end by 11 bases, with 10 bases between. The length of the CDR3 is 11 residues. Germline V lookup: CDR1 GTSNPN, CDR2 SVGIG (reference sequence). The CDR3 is CAWSVLSSAFF. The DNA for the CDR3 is TGTGCCTGGAGTGTCCTTTCTTCGGCTTTCTTT.

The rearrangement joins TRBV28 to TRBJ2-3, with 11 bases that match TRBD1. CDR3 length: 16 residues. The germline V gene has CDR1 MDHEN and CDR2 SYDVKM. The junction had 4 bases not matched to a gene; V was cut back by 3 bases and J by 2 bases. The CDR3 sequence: CASSFQGQGVTDTQYF. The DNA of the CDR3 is TGTGCCAGCAGTTTTCAGGGACAGGGGGTCACAGATACGCAGTATTTT.

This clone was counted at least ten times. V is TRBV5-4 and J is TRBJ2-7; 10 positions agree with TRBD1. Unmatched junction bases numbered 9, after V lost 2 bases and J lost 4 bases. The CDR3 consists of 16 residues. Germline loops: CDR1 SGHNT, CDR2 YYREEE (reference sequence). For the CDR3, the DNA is TGTGCCAGCAGCTTATTGGAGACAGGGGGCTTTTACGAGCAGTACTTC. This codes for CASSLLETGGFYEQYF.

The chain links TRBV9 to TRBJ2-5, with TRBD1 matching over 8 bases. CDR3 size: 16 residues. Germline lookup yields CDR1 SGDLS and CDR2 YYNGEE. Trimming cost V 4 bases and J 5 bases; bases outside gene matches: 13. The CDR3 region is CASSRPSGQGRETQYF. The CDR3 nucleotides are TGTGCCAGCAGCAGACCTTCTGGACAGGGCAGGGAGACCCAGTACTTC.

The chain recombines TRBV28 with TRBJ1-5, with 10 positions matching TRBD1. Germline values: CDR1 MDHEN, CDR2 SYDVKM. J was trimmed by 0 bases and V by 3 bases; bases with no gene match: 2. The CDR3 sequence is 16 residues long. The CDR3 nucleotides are TGTGCCAGCAGTTTCCGGGACAGGGGTAGCAATCAGCCCCAGCATTTT. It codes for CASSFRDRGSNQPQHF.

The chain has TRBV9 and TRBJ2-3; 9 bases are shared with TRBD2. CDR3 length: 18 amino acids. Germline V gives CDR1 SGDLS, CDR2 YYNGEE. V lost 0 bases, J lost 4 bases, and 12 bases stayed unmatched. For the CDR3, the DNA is TGTGCCAGCAGCGTAGAAATTATTGCGGGGGGGCGGTCAGATACGCAGTATTTT. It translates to CASSVEIIAGGRSDTQYF.

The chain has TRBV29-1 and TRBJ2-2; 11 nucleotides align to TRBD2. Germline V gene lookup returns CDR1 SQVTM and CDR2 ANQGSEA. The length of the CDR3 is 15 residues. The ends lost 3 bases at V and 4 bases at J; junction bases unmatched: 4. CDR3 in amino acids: CSVEVAGGPTGELFF. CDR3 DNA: TGCAGCGTTGAGGTAGCGGGGGGGCCCACCGGGGAGCTGTTTTTT.

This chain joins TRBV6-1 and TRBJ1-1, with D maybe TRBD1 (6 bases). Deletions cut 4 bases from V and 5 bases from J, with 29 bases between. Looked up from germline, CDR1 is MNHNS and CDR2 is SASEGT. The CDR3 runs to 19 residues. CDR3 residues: CASSGNRGSWLQGRTEAFF. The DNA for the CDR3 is TGTGCCAGCAGTGGGAATAGGGGGTCCTGGTTACAGGGACGGACTGAAGCTTTCTTT.

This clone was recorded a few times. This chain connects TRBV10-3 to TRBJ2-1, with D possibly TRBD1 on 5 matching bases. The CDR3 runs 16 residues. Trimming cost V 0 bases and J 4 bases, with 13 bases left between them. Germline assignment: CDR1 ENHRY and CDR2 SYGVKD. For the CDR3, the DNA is TGTGCCATCAGTGAGTCTGGGGCACCCAGGTACAATGAGCAGTTCTTC. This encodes CAISESGAPRYNEQFF.

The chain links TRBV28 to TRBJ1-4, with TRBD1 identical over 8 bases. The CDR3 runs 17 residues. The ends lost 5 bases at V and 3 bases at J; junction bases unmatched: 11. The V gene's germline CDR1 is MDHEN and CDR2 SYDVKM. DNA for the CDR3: TGTGCCAGCAGTGCGAACAGGGGGATCTCAGCTAATGAAAAACTGTTTTTT. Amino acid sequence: CASSANRGISANEKLFF.

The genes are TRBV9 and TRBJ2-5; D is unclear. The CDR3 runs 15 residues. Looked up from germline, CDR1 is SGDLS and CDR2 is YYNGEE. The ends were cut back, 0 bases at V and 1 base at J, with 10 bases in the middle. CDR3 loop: CASSVGSPVQETQYF. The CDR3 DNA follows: TGTGCCAGCAGCGTAGGGTCCCCAGTCCAAGAGACCCAGTACTTC.

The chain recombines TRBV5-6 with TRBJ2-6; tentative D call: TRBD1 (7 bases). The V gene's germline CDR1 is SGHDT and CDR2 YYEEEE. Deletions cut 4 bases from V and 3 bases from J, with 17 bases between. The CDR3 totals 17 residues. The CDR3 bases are TGTGCCAGCAGCAGACAGGGAGGCTTGGGTGGGGCCAACGTCCTGACTTTC. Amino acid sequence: CASSRQGGLGGANVLTF.

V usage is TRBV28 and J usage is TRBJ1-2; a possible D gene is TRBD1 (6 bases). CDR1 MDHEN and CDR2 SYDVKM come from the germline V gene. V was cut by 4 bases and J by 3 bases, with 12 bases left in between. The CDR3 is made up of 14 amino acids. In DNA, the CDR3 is TGTGCCAGCAGTTCCCAGGGGTCGGACTATGGCTACACCTTC. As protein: CASSSQGSDYGYTF.

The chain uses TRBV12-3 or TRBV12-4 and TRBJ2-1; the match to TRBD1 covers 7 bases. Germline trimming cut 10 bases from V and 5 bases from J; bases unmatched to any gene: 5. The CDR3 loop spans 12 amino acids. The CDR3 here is CATEGAHNEQFF. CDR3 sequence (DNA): TGTGCCACCGAGGGGGCCCACAATGAGCAGTTCTTC.

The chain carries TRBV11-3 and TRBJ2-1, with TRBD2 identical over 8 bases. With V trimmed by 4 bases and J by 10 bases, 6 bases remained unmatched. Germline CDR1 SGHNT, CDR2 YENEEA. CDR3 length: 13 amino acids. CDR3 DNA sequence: TGTGCCAGCAGCTCTACTAGCGGCAAGGAGCAGTTCTTC. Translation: CASSSTSGKEQFF.